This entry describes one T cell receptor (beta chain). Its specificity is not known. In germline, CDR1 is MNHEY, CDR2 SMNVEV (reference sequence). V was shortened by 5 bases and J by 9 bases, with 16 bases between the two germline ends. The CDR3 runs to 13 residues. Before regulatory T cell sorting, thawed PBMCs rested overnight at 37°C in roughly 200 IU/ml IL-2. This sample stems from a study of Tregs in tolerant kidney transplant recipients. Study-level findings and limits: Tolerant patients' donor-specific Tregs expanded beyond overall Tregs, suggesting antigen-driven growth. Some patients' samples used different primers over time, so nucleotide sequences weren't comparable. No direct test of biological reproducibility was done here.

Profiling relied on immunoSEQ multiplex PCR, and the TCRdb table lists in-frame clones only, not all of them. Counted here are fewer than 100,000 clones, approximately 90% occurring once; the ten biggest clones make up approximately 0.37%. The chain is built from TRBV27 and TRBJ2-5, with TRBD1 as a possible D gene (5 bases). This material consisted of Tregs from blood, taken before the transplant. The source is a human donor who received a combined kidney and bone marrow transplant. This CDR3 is CASSQQVLGAQYF. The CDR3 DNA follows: TGTGCCAGCAGTCAACAGGTTCTTGGGGCCCAGTACTTC.